A single sample is the source of the 30 T cell receptor beta chains below, sequenced in a study of graft-versus-host responses after intestinal transplantation. Lymphocytes (intraepithelial and lamina propria) were released by processing the graft tissue. Generated by immunoSEQ multiplex PCR, the TCRdb table keeps only in-frame clones and is missing some. Of 60,000 to 75,000 clones in the sample, about 89% were seen once. This specimen consisted of ileum tissue, obtained 350 to 400 days after transplant. These receptors all stem from a human patient who received an intestinal transplant, so some T cells may come from the graft donor.

The chain carries TRBV6-5 and TRBJ1-5, with D uncertain. Germline CDR1 MNHEY, CDR2 SVGAGI. Trimming cost V 0 bases and J 4 bases, with 7 bases left between them. This CDR3 has 14 residues. CDR3 coding DNA: TGTGCCAGCAGTTACTCTGACGGGAATCAGCCCCAGCATTTT. Its translation is CASSYSDGNQPQHF.

The chain links TRBV29-1 to TRBJ2-7; TRBD1 agrees at 9 bases. The V segment lost 7 bases and the J segment 1 base; nucleotides outside the gene matches: 5. The CDR3 totals 13 residues. Germline assignment: CDR1 SQVTM and CDR2 ANQGSEA. The CDR3 DNA reads as TGCAGCGCCCGGACAGGGGCATCCTACGAGCAGTACTTC. Its translation: CSARTGASYEQYF.

The chain links TRBV6-1 to TRBJ1-5; 9 bases are shared with TRBD1. With V trimmed by 0 bases and J by 4 bases, 4 bases remained unmatched. The CDR3 totals 16 residues. CDR1 MNHNS and CDR2 SASEGT come from the germline V gene. This chain's CDR3 is CASSEALDRGNQPQHF. The CDR3 bases are TGTGCCAGCAGTGAAGCGCTGGACAGGGGTAATCAGCCCCAGCATTTT.

This CDR3 is CASSPLNPSGAQETQYF. The CDR3 nucleotides are TGTGCCAGCAGTCCGCTTAATCCTAGTGGAGCCCAAGAGACCCAGTACTTC. The V call is TRBV28, the J call TRBJ2-5; no definite D call. V was trimmed by 5 bases and J by 1 base, leaving 20 bases between them. The CDR3 loop spans 17 amino acids. Germline CDR1 reads MDHEN; CDR2 reads SYDVKM.

The chain carries TRBV7-3 and TRBJ2-2; D is ambiguous. Between the trimmed V and J ends, which lost 6 bases and 6 bases, there was a span of 11 bases. The CDR3 contains 13 residues. Germline assignment: CDR1 SGHTA and CDR2 FQGTGA. CDR3 residues: CASSLGSAGELFF. CDR3 DNA: TGTGCCAGCAGTTTAGGTAGTGCCGGGGAGCTGTTTTTT. The whole variable domain, filled in from reference TRBV7-3 and TRBJ2-2, reads GAGVSQTPSNKVTEKGKYVELRCDPISGHTALYWYRQSLGQGPEFLIYFQGTGAADDSGLPNDRFFAVRPEGSVSTLKIQRTERGDSAVYLCASSLGSAGELFFGEGSRLTVL.

V and J are TRBV27 and TRBJ1-1; D is ambiguous. The CDR3 sequence is 13 residues long. Trimming took off 0 bases at V and 0 bases at J, with 2 bases between the two ends. Germline values: CDR1 MNHEY, CDR2 SMNVEV (reference sequence). Written as DNA, the CDR3 is TGTGCCAGCAGTTTATCGATGAACACTGAAGCTTTCTTT. Its protein product is CASSLSMNTEAFF.

V is TRBV7-8 and J is TRBJ1-1, with no clear D. The ends were cut back, 2 bases at V and 0 bases at J, with 10 bases in the middle. This CDR3 spans 15 amino acids. From germline, CDR1 is SGHVS and CDR2 FQNEAQ. Here the CDR3 reads CASSLSEDMNTEAFF. The CDR3 bases are TGTGCCAGCAGCTTATCCGAGGATATGAACACTGAAGCTTTCTTT.

The J gene is TRBJ2-3, the V gene TRBV28; 9 bases are a match to TRBD2. Per the germline V gene, CDR1 is MDHEN and CDR2 is SYDVKM. The CDR3 covers 18 residues. The junction had 11 bases not matched to a gene; V was cut back by 3 bases and J by 1 base. CDR3 DNA: TGTGCCAGCAGTTTCCGATCCCGTCCTAGCGGGGGCACAGATACGCAGTATTTT. Amino acids: CASSFRSRPSGGTDTQYF.

The chain is built from TRBV28 and TRBJ2-7; tentative D call: TRBD1 (6 bases). Per germline, CDR1 MDHEN and CDR2 SYDVKM. This CDR3 has 15 residues. V lost 3 bases to trimming and J lost 0 bases, with 12 bases between them. The CDR3: CASSFPGTRSYEQYF. DNA of the CDR3: TGTGCCAGCAGTTTCCCCGGGACACGCTCCTACGAGCAGTACTTC.

The chain employs TRBV2 and TRBJ2-3; D is uncertain. Looked up from germline, CDR1 is SNHLY and CDR2 is FYNNEI. V gave up 4 bases and J gave up 0 bases, with 11 bases separating them. The length of the CDR3 is 15 residues. CDR3 region: CASSGPTRSTDTQYF. CDR3 sequence (DNA): TGTGCCAGCAGTGGGCCGACAAGAAGCACAGATACGCAGTATTTT.

V usage is TRBV13 and J usage is TRBJ1-2; no firm D call. This CDR3 comprises 12 residues. CDR1 and CDR2 from the germline V gene are PRHDT and FYEKMQ (reference sequence). Trimming took off 4 bases at V and 4 bases at J, with 7 bases between the two ends. The CDR3 spells CASSSTPYGYTF. CDR3 DNA: TGTGCCAGCAGCTCGACGCCCTATGGCTACACCTTC.

This sequence joins TRBV19 and TRBJ2-1; D ambiguous. With 4 bases removed from V and 4 bases from J, the gap between germline ends came to 17 bases. In germline, CDR1 is LNHDA, CDR2 SQIVND (reference sequence). CDR3 length equals 16 residues. The chain's CDR3 is CASSSGGVLVYNEQFF. For the CDR3, the DNA is TGTGCCAGTAGTAGCGGTGGGGTTCTGGTGTACAATGAGCAGTTCTTC.

A single count supports this clone. The V gene is TRBV9, the J gene TRBJ2-3, with 10 bases matching TRBD1. The germline V gene encodes CDR1 SGDLS and CDR2 YYNGEE. V shed 2 bases and J 10 bases; nucleotides not matched to a gene: 10. The CDR3 is 15 residues long. CDR3 protein: CASSVSRDRGLPQYF. The CDR3 DNA is TGTGCCAGCAGCGTGTCCCGGGACAGGGGCCTCCCGCAGTATTTT.

This clone was found once. The V gene is TRBV28, the J gene TRBJ1-4; 9 bases line up with TRBD1. Germline trimming cut 2 bases from V and 10 bases from J; bases unmatched to any gene: 8. The length of the CDR3 is 15 residues. Germline V gives CDR1 MDHEN, CDR2 SYDVKM. The chain's CDR3 is CASSLGGTGLGKLFF. The CDR3 DNA reads as TGTGCCAGCAGTTTAGGGGGGACAGGGTTGGGAAAACTGTTTTTT.

The gene calls are TRBV27 and TRBJ1-6; the D gene is possibly TRBD1 (5 bases). Germline CDR1 is MNHEY and CDR2 is SMNVEV (reference sequence). The V and J ends lost 5 bases and 0 bases respectively, with 17 bases between them. The CDR3 spans 18 residues. CDR3 residues: CASSPLGVASSYNSPLHF. DNA of the CDR3: TGTGCCAGCAGTCCATTAGGGGTGGCCAGCTCCTATAATTCACCCCTCCACTTT.

J is TRBJ2-1 and V is TRBV20-1; D unclear. V was shortened by 6 bases and J by 9 bases, with 9 bases between the two germline ends. Germline assignment: CDR1 DFQATT and CDR2 SNEGSKA (reference sequence). The CDR3 totals 10 residues. The CDR3 coding sequence is TGCAGTGCGGCAATAGGTGAGCAGTTCTTC. Amino acids: CSAAIGEQFF.

This rearrangement joins TRBV6-5 to TRBJ1-6; 7 bases are a match to TRBD1. The V and J ends lost 5 bases and 11 bases, in that order; junction bases with no gene match: 12. The CDR3 extends over 15 amino acids. Germline V CDR1 and CDR2: MNHEY, SVGAGI. CDR3 protein: CASSRQGRGSAPLHF. CDR3 nucleotides: TGTGCCAGCAGTCGACAGGGTCGCGGGAGCGCACCCCTCCACTTT.

This sequence joins TRBV29-1 and TRBJ2-6; the match to TRBD1 covers 7 bases. Germline lookup yields CDR1 SQVTM and CDR2 ANQGSEA. The V segment lost 5 bases and the J segment 1 base; nucleotides outside the gene matches: 5. The CDR3 has 15 residues. CDR3 nucleotides: TGCAGCGTTCTGGACAGGTCTTCTGGGGCCAACGTCCTGACTTTC. Amino acids: CSVLDRSSGANVLTF.

The CDR3 sequence is CASSYVGGFNEKLFF. In DNA form, the CDR3 reads TGTGCCAGCAGTTACGTGGGGGGCTTTAATGAAAAACTGTTTTTT. The chain has TRBV6-5 and TRBJ1-4; tentative D call: TRBD1 (6 bases). The germline V gene has CDR1 MNHEY and CDR2 SVGAGI. The CDR3 has 15 amino acids. V lost 2 bases, J lost 4 bases, and 11 bases lay in between.

Details on this clone: Additional DNA sequences in this sample encode the identical CDR3. The rearrangement uses TRBV7-9 and TRBJ2-6; D is unresolved. CDR1 and CDR2 from the germline V gene are SEHNR and FQNEAQ (reference sequence). This CDR3 comprises 15 residues. Trimming removed 1 base from V and 1 base from J, with 5 bases in between. The CDR3 is CASSLVGSGANVLTF. The CDR3 DNA reads as TGTGCCAGCAGCTTAGTTGGATCTGGGGCCAACGTCCTGACTTTC. Combining the CDR3 with reference TRBV7-9 and TRBJ2-6 gives the whole variable domain DTGVSQNPRHKITKRGQNVTFRCDPISEHNRLYWYRQTLGQGPEFLTYFQNEAQLEKSRLLSDRFSAERPKGSFSTLEIQRTEQGDSAMYLCASSLVGSGANVLTFGAGSRLTVL.

CDR3 bases: TGCGCCAGCAGCCAAGAAAGGACCACGGGGACCTATCAAGAGACCCAGTACTTC. This translates into CASSQERTTGTYQETQYF. The rearrangement uses TRBV4-1 and TRBJ2-5; D is possibly TRBD1 or TRBD2 (5 bases each). The CDR3 loop spans 18 amino acids. Germline CDR1 and CDR2: MGHRA and YSYEKL. The V end was cut by 0 bases, the J end by 2 bases, with 19 bases between.

CDR3 sequence reads: CASSIAGFGTEAFF. CDR3 nucleotides: TGTGCCAGTAGTATAGCAGGGTTCGGCACTGAAGCTTTCTTT. This chain connects TRBV19 to TRBJ1-1; possible D gene TRBD1, 5 bases. The CDR3 is made up of 14 amino acids. V lost 1 base and J 4 bases, leaving 10 bases between the germline ends. CDR1 and CDR2 (germline): LNHDA, SQIVND (reference sequence).

This chain uses TRBV7-3 with TRBJ2-5; TRBD2 matches 9 bases. Looked up from germline, CDR1 is SGHTA and CDR2 is FQGTGA. This CDR3 has 16 residues. V gave up 5 bases and J gave up 4 bases; unmatched junction bases: 11. CDR3 sequence (DNA): TGTGCCAGCAGCCCTCTGGGACTAGCACAAGTAGAGACCCAGTACTTC. Its protein product is CASSPLGLAQVETQYF.

CDR3 bases: TGTGCCAGCAGCCAAGTAAAGGGGAAAGGGACAGATACGCAGTATTTT. It encodes CASSQVKGKGTDTQYF. The chain combines TRBV4-2 with TRBJ2-3, with D possibly being TRBD1 (5 bases). Germline CDR1 reads LGHNA; CDR2 reads YNFKEQ. Trimming shortened V by 1 base and J by 3 bases, and 14 bases separated the two germline ends. The length of the CDR3 is 16 residues.

The gene calls are TRBV6-5 and TRBJ1-6; D gene unclear. Trimming shortened V by 6 bases and J by 10 bases, and 13 bases separated the two germline ends. The CDR3 sequence is 13 residues long. Germline V gene data show CDR1 as MNHEY and CDR2 as SVGAGI. The CDR3 DNA is TGTGCCAGCAGCCACACCGATGGGTCACCCCTCCACTTT. Its translation: CASSHTDGSPLHF.

V usage is TRBV5-1 and J usage is TRBJ1-2; 8 bases align to TRBD1. The V gene end was trimmed by 5 bases and the J gene end by 4 bases; junction bases not matched to a gene: 7. Germline V CDR1 and CDR2: SGHRS, YFSETQ. This CDR3 is built from 14 residues. The CDR3 DNA follows: TGCGCCAGCAGATCGTGGACAGGGCTCTATGGCTACACCTTC. Its translation is CASRSWTGLYGYTF.

The chain recombines TRBV6-1 with TRBJ2-3; D could derive from TRBD1 or TRBD2 (5 bases each). V lost 11 bases and J lost 5, with 17 bases in between. Per the germline V gene, CDR1 is MNHNS and CDR2 is SASEGT. The CDR3 loop spans 13 amino acids. The CDR3: CAVQRLRGDTQYF. The CDR3, as DNA: TGTGCCGTCCAGAGGTTGAGGGGAGATACGCAGTATTTT.

The V and J genes are TRBV5-1 and TRBJ2-2, with D possibly TRBD1 on 5 matching bases. V dropped 0 bases and J dropped 5 bases, with 11 bases sitting between them. The length of the CDR3 is 15 residues. CDR1 and CDR2 from the germline V gene are SGHRS and YFSETQ. CDR3 coding DNA: TGCGCCAGCAGCTTGGTTCAGGGTGGTACCGGGGAGCTGTTTTTT. Translation: CASSLVQGGTGELFF.

V and J are TRBV7-2 and TRBJ2-7; unclear D gene. The CDR3 totals 12 residues. Germline assignment: CDR1 SGHTA and CDR2 FQGNSA. V lost 5 bases and J 6 bases, leaving 11 bases between the germline ends. The CDR3: CASSPLGIEQYF. CDR3 bases: TGTGCCAGCAGCCCGTTGGGCATCGAGCAGTACTTC.

CDR3 region: CASSPHWGGLDEQYF. DNA for the CDR3: TGTGCCAGCAGCCCCCATTGGGGGGGTCTGGACGAGCAGTACTTC. The genes are TRBV12-1 and TRBJ2-7; TRBD2, as called in the table, went unchecked against the DNA. TRBV12-1 is labeled a pseudogene. CDR3 size: 15 residues.